Reported below is one TCR beta chain. As yet, its antigen is unknown. The data derive from a study of T cell repertoires in cytomegalovirus infection. Study-wide context: Epitope selection comprised recently identified HLA-C-restricted CMV epitopes and well-studied HLA-B-restricted CMV epitopes. It was the public TCR beta signatures that indicated both CMV infection and matching HLA type. Points from the study as a whole: The response measured ex vivo was dominated by TCR beta clonotypes (HLA-C-restricted and CMV-specific).

TCRdb redid the calling of the reads with MiXCR, one entry per CDR3 protein. The data contain around 58,000 distinct CDR3 sequences, about 19% of them singletons. The length of the CDR3 is 15 residues. With V trimmed by 5 bases and J by 2 bases, 4 bases remained unmatched. This specimen was CD8+ T cells from cultured PBMCs, taken from culture after CMV antigen stimulation. The chain uses TRBV12-3 or TRBV12-4 and TRBJ2-1, with 9 bases lining up with TRBD2. The sequence came from a human donor in good health (CMV status not recorded). Some clones in this sample may be carry-over from other donors' samples. The CDR3 spells CASSQRGATYNEQFF. Written as DNA, the CDR3 is TGTGCCAGCAGTCAGCGGGGGGCTACCTACAATGAGCAGTTCTTC.